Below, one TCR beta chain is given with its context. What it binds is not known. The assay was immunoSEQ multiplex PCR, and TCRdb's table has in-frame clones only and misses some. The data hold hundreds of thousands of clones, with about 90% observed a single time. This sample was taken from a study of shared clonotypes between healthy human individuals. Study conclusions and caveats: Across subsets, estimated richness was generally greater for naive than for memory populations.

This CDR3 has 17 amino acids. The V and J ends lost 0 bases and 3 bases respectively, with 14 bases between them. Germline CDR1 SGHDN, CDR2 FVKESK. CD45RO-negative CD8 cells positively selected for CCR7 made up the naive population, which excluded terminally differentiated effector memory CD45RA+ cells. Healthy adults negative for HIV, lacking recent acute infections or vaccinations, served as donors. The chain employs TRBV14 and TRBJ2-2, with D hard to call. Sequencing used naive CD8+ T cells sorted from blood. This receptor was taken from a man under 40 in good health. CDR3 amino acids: CASSQELGPPDTGELFF. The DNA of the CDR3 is TGTGCCAGCAGCCAAGAGTTGGGCCCCCCAGACACCGGGGAGCTGTTTTTT.